One T cell receptor (beta chain) is described in this entry. Its recognized antigen is unknown. The sample holds no much larger clone one base away, and base qualities are not on file. The method was the immunoSEQ multiplex PCR assay. The multiplex PCR relied on a mix of 60 forward primers for TCR Vbeta segments and 13 reverse primers for TCR Jbeta segments. Amplification of the CDR3 region of rearranged TCR beta genes was performed with a multiplex PCR assay on genomic DNA. The Illumina HiSeq System was used to sequence the amplified TCR beta libraries as 87-base-pair reads. On the study's bioinformatics: In a later analysis, some 80 million unique TCR beta chains were counted across the roughly 670 repertoires, and roughly 9.9 million of these chains were shared by at least two donors. Raw reads were error-corrected and collapsed into unique sequences with a nearest-neighbor algorithm that merged closely related sequences to remove PCR and sequencing errors. V, D and J gene segments were assigned by aligning CDR3 sequences to IMGT reference sequences. For a sequence to be retained, a match of at least six nucleotides to both a V gene segment and a J gene segment was required. Rearrangements were called productive when the CDR3 lacked stop codons and stayed in frame with V and J; all others were non-productive. CDR3 was defined by IMGT convention, running from the second conserved V-encoded cysteine to the conserved J-encoded phenylalanine. The earlier analysis of about 610 of the donors excluded sequences that lacked an unambiguous match to a single V gene segment. In an earlier analysis of some 590 of the donors, a V segment was called functional when productive rearrangements were above 56.7%, and segregating when the standard deviation between donors exceeded 5%. A statistical classification framework was built for diagnosing cytomegalovirus status from the catalog of TCR beta chain sequences. In a later analysis, TCR nucleotide sequences were compared against IMGT/GENE-DB human TR gene sequences so that V and J genes could be assigned. The TCRdist pipeline was used in a later analysis to assign CDR3 sequences and most-parsimonious VDJ recombination scenarios. In a later analysis, each TCR beta chain was defined by its CDR3 amino acid sequence together with its V-gene family, and reads without a unique V-gene family were excluded. To address suspected cross-contamination and a sequencing artifact, a later analysis removed around 590 highly shared, low-generation-probability nucleotide sequences. In a later analysis, a clonal expansion index was calculated for each public chain from normalized within-repertoire ranks of inferred template counts. In a later analysis, generation probabilities were computed with a VDJ recombination model fitted to out-of-frame rearrangements, and the resulting probabilities were checked against IGoR. In a later analysis, TCR-TCR, TCR-HLA and TCR-CMV co-occurrence was scored with hypergeometric tests, and a repertoire-size bias correction was applied to TCR pairs. False discovery rates were estimated in a later analysis by permuting HLA or CMV assignments 20 times. A later analysis grouped co-occurring TCRs with DBSCAN, adding TCRdist sequence similarity when clustering within HLA-allele-positive subsets. For co-occurrence clustering, repertoires with fewer than 30,000 or more than 120,000 public chains were excluded, along with roughly 5 repertoires with anomalous nucleotide sharing. Sourced from immuneACCESS, this table was stored by TCRdb with only in-frame sequences that have V and J called. A share of the clones is absent; for the studies checked, an unresolved V gene accounts for under half, and the remainder has no known explanation. V, J and clone size are taken as reported in that table, and D and trimming were inferred from the DNA itself. The sample table records about 180,000 clones; roughly 80% of these occur just once. 2% to 2.5% of the sample lies in the top ten.

The cohort consisted of more than 650 healthy bone marrow donors. At the time of sampling, every cohort member was nominally healthy, though immune exposures that went unrecorded were likely present. The donor tested CMV seronegative, placing the donor among the approximately 400 seronegative members of the cohort. A peripheral blood sample was provided by each donor, and peripheral blood mononuclear cells were used for TCR beta sequencing. Genomic DNA extraction from the blood cell samples was performed with the Qiagen DNeasy Blood Extraction Kit. The source of the sample is a study of cytomegalovirus exposure and HLA in healthy donors (dated by TCRdb to the late 2010s). About the full investigation: According to an earlier analysis of around 600 of the donors, roughly 180 million T cells yielded 90 million to 140 million unique TCR beta sequences and more than 250 Gb of sequence data. High-throughput TCR immunosequencing, statistical association of individual TCRs with disease status, and machine learning were combined to predict cytomegalovirus infection status. All discovery cohort repertoires had been generated on a single sequencing platform. HLA typing included class I and class II loci at four-digit resolution. The later analysis used no new phenotypic data to find candidate immune exposures, relying instead on TCR beta sequences and their occurrence across donors. A later genetic analysis took genome-wide SNP genotypes for about 55% of the 666 donors and used that subset as a discovery cohort. Of the approximately 400 genotyped donors, approximately 83% fell in the genetic ancestry cluster associated with self-reported Caucasian donors. An early release covering roughly 640 HLA-typed donors comprised 250 to 350 gigabases of sequencing data and 65 million to 100 million unique TCR sequences. In addition to the first cohort of approximately 670 subjects, a separate validation cohort of 120 different subjects was used. Donor age, sex, ethnicity and CMV serostatus were compiled alongside the repertoire data. Among some 410 genotyped donors of the cohort, an average of approximately 220,000 unique TCR beta nucleotide sequences was sequenced per donor, of which approximately 19% were non-productive. A later analysis re-examined previously published TCR beta repertoires from roughly 720 donors and added high-resolution HLA genotyping to investigate patterns of TCR occurrence. An earlier analysis of 587 of the donors applied high-throughput TCR beta sequencing to assess whether each TCR beta V gene segment acted as functional or pseudogenic. Typing coverage differed by locus: A, B, C, DRB1 and DQB1 were typed in roughly 620-640 donors, DQA1 in 522, DPA1 in around 600, and DPB1 in just under 490. Roughly 5 DR-DQ haplotypes were handled as single units for association and clustering because linkage in the cohort was strong. The aim of the study was to test whether cataloging public T cell receptors could identify signatures of past pathogen exposure. The study profiled the T cell repertoires of 500 to 800 subjects by immunosequencing and related them to cytomegalovirus serostatus.

Results the study describes overall, beyond this receptor: The authors suggested that the approach could potentially be generalized to other disease states and immunological phenotypes. Broadly in line with IMGT annotations, most TCR beta V segments showed up in productive rearrangements about 90% or about 30% of the time in an earlier analysis of several hundred of the donors. Correlated functional status among segregating V segments might reflect linkage disequilibrium, but an unknown experimental factor could not be ruled out. The presence/absence analyses assumed that sequencing depth was roughly uniform across donors, and that assumption may not be true. Because HLA typing was missing for some donors at each locus, association tests included only the typed subset. According to a later genetic analysis, donors in an Asian-associated ancestry cluster had fewer N-insertions in productive TCRs than the roughly 670-donor mean. In a later analysis, the rate of TCR association differed among HLA loci, with DRB1 alleles having the most associated TCRs and HLA-C alleles having the fewest. Most TCR sequences were observed very rarely across donors, whereas some public TCRs were present in many individuals. V-gene and J-gene trimming of TCR beta chains was associated with a missense DCLRE1C variant in a later genetic analysis, and the association was replicated in an independent cohort. A later analysis associated 15,000 to 20,000 TCR beta sequences with specific HLA alleles at a false discovery rate of 0.05. Approximately 16 rarely observed V segments, including chromosome 9 orphons, were excluded from the earlier analysis of approximately 500 of the donors because counts were too low. Cytomegalovirus status was reported to be diagnosed by the classifier with high specificity and sensitivity in both the original and validation cohorts. According to a later analysis, most CMV-associated TCR beta chains appeared to be HLA-restricted, and the HLA associations seemed to be driven largely by CMV exposure. Compared with equally common non-associated chains, HLA-associated TCR beta chains in a later analysis were more clonally expanded and had lower generation probabilities. A cluster of highly shared sequence variants was judged likely to be a technical artifact of the sequencing pipeline. Only TCR beta chains were sequenced in this cohort, and the absence of alpha or paired-chain data limited detectable features. A later analysis reported that several top co-occurrence clusters appeared linked to parvovirus B19, influenza, CMV and Epstein-Barr virus. In the study, approximately 150 TCR beta chains were listed as associated with cytomegalovirus. When HLA alleles, especially DR and DQ, strongly co-occurred, TCR associations were difficult to assign to individual alleles. Immune exposure information for the cohort was limited to CMV serostatus. In vitro tests confirmed that a few of the cytomegalovirus-associated TCR beta chains recognize cytomegalovirus antigens. A further reported finding was that TCR beta sequences accurately predicted the HLA-A and HLA-B alleles for most subjects in the first cohort.

The sequenced sample was PBMCs. This clonotype originated in a man aged 55-75 years in good health and CMV-seronegative.

The nucleotide sequence reads as follows: TGTGCCAGTAGTTTCCCAGAATCTGGGGCCAACGTCCTGACTTTC. It encodes CASSFPESGANVLTF. The chain uses TRBV19 and TRBJ2-6; too little of a D gene remains to name it. Measured from the cysteine to the phenylalanine, the CDR3 is 15 residues long. The entry retains the CDR3 DNA only, 45 bases that are in frame from base 1. Trimming costs V 5 bases and J 1 base, and their ends lie 9 bases apart. From the germline V gene (reference sequence), CDR1 is LNHDA and CDR2 is SQIVND.